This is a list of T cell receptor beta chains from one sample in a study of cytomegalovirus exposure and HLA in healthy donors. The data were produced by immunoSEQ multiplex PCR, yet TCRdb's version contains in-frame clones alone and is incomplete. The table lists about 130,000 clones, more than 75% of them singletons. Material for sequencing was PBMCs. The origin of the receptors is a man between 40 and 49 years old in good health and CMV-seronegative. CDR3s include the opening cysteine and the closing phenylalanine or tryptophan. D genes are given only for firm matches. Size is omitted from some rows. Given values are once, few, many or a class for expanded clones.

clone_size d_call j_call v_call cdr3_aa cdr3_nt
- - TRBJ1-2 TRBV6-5 CAISQLGGAGGYTF TGTGCCATCTCCCAGCTTGGGGGCGCGGGTGGCTACACCTTC
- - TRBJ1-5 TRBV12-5 CASGLSFDQPQHF TGTGCTAGTGGTTTGTCCTTCGATCAGCCCCAGCATTTT
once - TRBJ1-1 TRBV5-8 CASSSSRGAGDTEAFF TGTGCCAGCAGCTCTTCACGAGGGGCAGGGGACACTGAAGCTTTCTTT
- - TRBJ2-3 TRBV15 CATSLDMGKTDTQYF TGTGCCACCTCCCTTGATATGGGCAAAACAGATACGCAGTATTTT
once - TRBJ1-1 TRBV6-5 CASSPAMRGTEAFF TGTGCCAGCAGTCCCGCCATGAGAGGAACTGAAGCTTTCTTT
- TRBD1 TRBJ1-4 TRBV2 CASRGDRGQGKLFF TGTGCCAGCAGGGGTGACAGGGGGCAAGGAAAACTGTTTTTT
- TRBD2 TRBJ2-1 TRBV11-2 CASSWGGGTREQFF TGTGCCAGCAGCTGGGGGGGAGGTACAAGAGAGCAGTTCTTC
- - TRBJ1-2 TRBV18 CASSLDSNYGYTF TGTGCCAGCTCACTCGACAGTAACTATGGCTACACCTTC
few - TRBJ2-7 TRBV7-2 CASSLWQNGYEQYF TGTGCCAGCAGCTTATGGCAGAATGGCTACGAGCAGTACTTC
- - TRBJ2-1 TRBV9 CASGPGDNEQFF TGTGCCAGCGGGCCGGGGGACAATGAGCAGTTCTTC
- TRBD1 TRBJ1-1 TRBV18 CASSLYTGALNTEAFF TGTGCCAGCTCACTTTATACAGGGGCCCTGAACACTGAAGCTTTCTTT
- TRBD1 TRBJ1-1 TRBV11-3 CASSLGTGGKAFF TGTGCCAGCAGCTTAGGTACAGGGGGCAAAGCTTTCTTT
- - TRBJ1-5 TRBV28 CASSLWAGGQPQHF TGTGCCAGCAGTTTATGGGCAGGAGGTCAGCCCCAGCATTTT
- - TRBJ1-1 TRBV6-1 CASRSSGGGTEAFF TGTGCCAGCAGATCTTCGGGGGGAGGCACTGAAGCTTTCTTT
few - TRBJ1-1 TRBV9 CASSHDTSTEAFF TGTGCCAGCTCACACGACACTAGCACTGAAGCTTTCTTT
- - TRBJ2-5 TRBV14 CASTQDRGGTQYF TGTGCCAGCACCCAGGATCGGGGTGGGACCCAGTACTTC
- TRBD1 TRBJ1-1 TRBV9 CASSPQGERRIDTEAFF TGTGCCAGCAGCCCACAGGGGGAGCGACGAATAGACACTGAAGCTTTCTTT
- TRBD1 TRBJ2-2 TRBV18 CASSFAGDSTGELFF TGTGCCAGCTCATTTGCAGGGGACAGCACCGGGGAGCTGTTTTTT
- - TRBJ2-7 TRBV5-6 CASSSGTSYEQYF TGTGCCAGCAGCTCCGGGACAAGCTACGAGCAGTACTTC
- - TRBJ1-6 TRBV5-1 CASSKFSPHPSSPLHF TGCGCCAGCAGCAAATTCTCTCCTCACCCCAGTTCACCCCTCCACTTT
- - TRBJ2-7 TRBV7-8 CASSPGTHSYEQYF TGTGCCAGCAGCCCAGGGACTCACTCCTACGAGCAGTACTTC
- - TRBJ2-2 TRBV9 CASSARLVDYVTGELFF TGTGCCAGCAGCGCAAGACTAGTGGACTACGTCACCGGGGAGCTGTTTTTT
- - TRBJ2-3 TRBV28 CASTDRTTSTDTQYF TGTGCCAGCACCGACAGAACGACTAGCACAGATACGCAGTATTTT
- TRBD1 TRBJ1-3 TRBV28 CAGQAGNTIYF TGTGCCGGACAGGCTGGAAACACCATATATTTT
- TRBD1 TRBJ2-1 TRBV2 CAKKHTGDYNEQFF TGTGCCAAAAAACACACAGGGGACTACAATGAGCAGTTCTTC
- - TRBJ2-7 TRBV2 CASSLGLAYEQYF TGTGCCAGCAGTCTAGGTCTGGCCTACGAGCAGTACTTC
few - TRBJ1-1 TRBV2 CASSEERGTEAFF TGTGCCAGCAGTGAAGAACGCGGCACTGAAGCTTTCTTT
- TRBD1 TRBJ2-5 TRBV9 CASSVWGTGGQETQYF TGTGCCAGCAGCGTGTGGGGGACAGGGGGACAAGAGACCCAGTACTTC
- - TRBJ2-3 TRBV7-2 CASSYSGYPTDTQYF TGTGCCAGCAGCTATAGCGGCTACCCCACAGATACGCAGTATTTT
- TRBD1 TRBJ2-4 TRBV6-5 CASSYSWTGGDIQYF TGTGCCAGCAGTTACTCGTGGACAGGGGGGGACATTCAGTACTTC
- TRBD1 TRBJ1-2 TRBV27 CASSARDRDPYGYTF TGTGCCAGCAGTGCCCGGGACAGGGATCCCTATGGCTACACCTTC
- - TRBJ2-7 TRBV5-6 CASSLVRGGVYEQYF TGTGCCAGCAGCTTGGTAAGAGGGGGTGTCTACGAGCAGTACTTC
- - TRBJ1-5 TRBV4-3 CASSQAPWGGANQPQHF TGCGCCAGCAGCCAAGCTCCGTGGGGAGGGGCCAATCAGCCCCAGCATTTT